A single sample gave rise to the 24 T cell receptor beta chains below, sequenced in a study of blood T cell repertoires in COVID-19. The data were produced by immunoSEQ multiplex PCR, yet TCRdb's version contains in-frame clones alone and is incomplete. The profile shows over 150,000 clones, about 89% of them singletons. The specimen was peripheral blood. The receptor source for this set is a man over 45 with acute or convalescent COVID-19.

The chain joins TRBV5-1 to TRBJ1-1, with D uncertain. The germline gives CDR1 SGHRS, CDR2 YFSETQ. V was trimmed by 5 bases and J by 1 base, leaving 12 bases between them. The CDR3 is made up of 14 amino acids. The CDR3 reads CASRSLRSNTEAFF. CDR3 coding DNA: TGCGCCAGCAGGTCCCTGAGATCGAACACTGAAGCTTTCTTT.

The rearrangement links TRBV4-2 to TRBJ2-1; D perhaps matches TRBD2 (5 bases). Germline V gene sequence: CDR1 LGHNA, CDR2 YNFKEQ. The CDR3 is made up of 14 amino acids. Trimming shortened V by 3 bases and J by 0 bases, and 6 bases separated the two germline ends. The CDR3 bases are TGTGCCAGCAGCCATGCGGGCTCCTACAATGAGCAGTTCTTC. Translating gives CASSHAGSYNEQFF.

The chain uses TRBV7-8 and TRBJ1-2, with 9 bases lining up with TRBD1. Germline-derived CDR1 and CDR2 are SGHVS and FQNEAQ. The CDR3 extends over 14 amino acids. Germline trimming cut 5 bases from V and 4 bases from J; bases unmatched to any gene: 5. The CDR3 region is CASSPTGQGYGYTF. CDR3 nucleotides: TGTGCCAGCAGCCCGACGGGACAGGGCTATGGCTACACCTTC.

The chain links TRBV18 to TRBJ1-1, with D possibly being TRBD1 (5 bases). CDR3 length: 15 residues. Germline lookup yields CDR1 KGHSH and CDR2 LQKENI. Trimming removed 3 bases at V and 5 bases at J, with 16 bases between. CDR3 nucleotides: TGTGCCAGCTCACCCCCCACAGGCCTGAGAACTGAAGCTTTCTTT. Encoded protein: CASSPPTGLRTEAFF. The full variable domain, completed using reference TRBV18 and TRBJ1-1, is NAGVMQNPRHLVRRRGQEARLRCSPMKGHSHVYWYRQLPEEGLKFMVYLQKENIIDESGMPKERFSAEFPKEGPSILRIQQVVRGDSAAYFCASSPPTGLRTEAFFGQGTRLTVV.

This chain links TRBV15 with TRBJ2-1; 9 bases match TRBD2. The ends lost 6 bases at V and 2 bases at J; junction bases unmatched: 2. There are 14 residues in the CDR3. CDR1 is LNHNV and CDR2 is YYDKDF in the germline V gene (reference sequence). CDR3 amino acids: CATSPSGAYNEQFF. The CDR3 region has the DNA TGTGCCACCAGTCCTAGCGGGGCCTACAATGAGCAGTTCTTC.

This clone was observed once. The rearrangement links TRBV3-1 (or the pseudogene TRBV3-2) to TRBJ1-2, with TRBD1 identical over 8 bases. The germline gives CDR1 LGHDT, CDR2 YNNKEL (reference sequence). The CDR3 loop spans 18 amino acids. V was clipped by 4 bases and J by 1 base; unmatched bases: 14. The CDR3 nucleotides are TGTGCCAGCAGCCCATGGGCTGCGGACAGGGTTGGTAACTATGGCTACACCTTC. Protein sequence: CASSPWAADRVGNYGYTF.

In its sample, this clone was seen once. V is TRBV4-1 and J is TRBJ2-3, with D unclear. Germline-derived CDR1 and CDR2 are MGHRA and YSYEKL. The CDR3 length is 16 residues. V was trimmed by 1 base and J by 0 bases, leaving 11 bases between them. For the CDR3, the DNA is TGCGCCAGCAGCCAAGGACTGACTTCTAGCACAGATACGCAGTATTTT. Translation: CASSQGLTSSTDTQYF.

This rearrangement joins TRBV6-6 to TRBJ2-3; D is unresolved. V gave up 4 bases and J gave up 5 bases, with 7 bases separating them. The CDR3 runs to 12 residues. Germline lookup yields CDR1 MNHNY and CDR2 SVGAGI (reference sequence). The CDR3 DNA follows: TGTGCCAGCAGTTCGACGGGAGATACGCAGTATTTT. Translated, it gives CASSSTGDTQYF.

V gene TRBV5-5 combines with J gene TRBJ2-2; possibly TRBD1 for D (6 bases). The CDR3 extends over 14 amino acids. Looked up from germline, CDR1 is SGHKS and CDR2 is YYEKEE (reference sequence). V lost 0 bases and J lost 6, with 9 bases in between. The CDR3 region is CASSLGTAPGELFF. The CDR3 bases are TGTGCCAGCAGCTTGGGGACAGCTCCCGGGGAGCTGTTTTTT.

The chain is built from TRBV6-5 and TRBJ1-2; possibly TRBD1 for D (5 bases). With 2 bases removed from V and 0 bases from J, the gap between germline ends came to 10 bases. The CDR3 contains 15 residues. Germline V gene lookup returns CDR1 MNHEY and CDR2 SVGAGI. For the CDR3, the DNA is TGTGCCAGCAGTTACGGCCCGACAGCTAACTATGGCTACACCTTC. This gives the protein CASSYGPTANYGYTF.

This clone has a single count. The rearrangement uses TRBV13 and TRBJ2-1; 8 positions match TRBD2. Germline CDR1 and CDR2: PRHDT and FYEKMQ (reference sequence). V was pared by 3 bases and J by 3 bases, with 10 bases of the junction left unmatched. This CDR3 contains 17 residues. CDR3 nucleotides: TGTGCCAGCAGCTTGGAGCGGGGGCTCACCCACTACAATGAGCAGTTCTTC. It is translated as CASSLERGLTHYNEQFF.

The chain couples TRBV7-9 to TRBJ1-2; TRBD1 matches 10 bases. Germline assignment: CDR1 SEHNR and CDR2 FQNEAQ (reference sequence). This CDR3 has 15 residues. Trimming removed 5 bases from V and 2 bases from J; junction bases left unmatched: 5. This CDR3 reads CASSDGQGDNYGYTF. The CDR3 DNA sequence: TGTGCCAGCAGCGATGGACAGGGGGACAACTATGGCTACACCTTC.

The gene calls are TRBV29-1 and TRBJ1-1; no definite D call. From germline, CDR1 is SQVTM and CDR2 ANQGSEA. With 5 bases removed from V and 0 bases from J, the gap between germline ends came to 13 bases. The CDR3 sequence is 14 residues long. The CDR3 is CSVHSRLMNTEAFF. In DNA form, the CDR3 reads TGCAGCGTTCATTCTAGGCTGATGAACACTGAAGCTTTCTTT.

The chain uses TRBV28 and TRBJ1-6, with unresolved D. The CDR3 covers 13 residues. V dropped 8 bases and J dropped 5 bases, with 10 bases sitting between them. Germline lookup yields CDR1 MDHEN and CDR2 SYDVKM. CDR3 nucleotide sequence: TGTGCCAGCGCACGAGAAAATAATTCACCCCTCCACTTT. Amino acid sequence: CASARENNSPLHF.

V gene TRBV29-1 combines with J gene TRBJ2-2, with TRBD1 matching over 8 bases. Looked up from germline, CDR1 is SQVTM and CDR2 is ANQGSEA. V trimming: 7 bases; J trimming: 4 bases; junction bases outside the gene matches: 2. The CDR3 runs 12 residues. The DNA of the CDR3 is TGCAGCGCACAGGGGGGCACCGGGGAGCTGTTTTTT. This gives the protein CSAQGGTGELFF.

The chain combines TRBV2 with TRBJ1-6, with D unclear. The CDR3 extends over 15 amino acids. Germline V gene lookup returns CDR1 SNHLY and CDR2 FYNNEI. Trimming cost V 0 bases and J 7 bases, with 10 bases left between them. This CDR3 reads CASSEAGESNSPLHF. In DNA form, the CDR3 reads TGTGCCAGCAGTGAAGCCGGTGAGTCGAATTCACCCCTCCACTTT.

The chain links TRBV6-6 to TRBJ2-7; D may be TRBD1 (7 bases). Trimming pared 5 bases from V and 3 bases from J, leaving 11 bases between. In germline, CDR1 is MNHNY, CDR2 SVGAGI (reference sequence). This CDR3 region has 13 residues. CDR3 coding DNA: TGTGCCAGCAGTACGCGGGACAGCTACGAGCAGTACGTC. The encoded protein is CASSTRDSYEQYV.

The chain combines TRBV20-1 with TRBJ1-1; no definite D call. This CDR3 is 11 amino acids long. V was cut by 4 bases and J by 1 base, with 4 bases left in between. Germline values: CDR1 DFQATT, CDR2 SNEGSKA (reference sequence). This CDR3 reads CSANRNTEAFF. Written as DNA, the CDR3 is TGCAGTGCTAATAGGAACACTGAAGCTTTCTTT.

The chain is built from TRBV30 and TRBJ1-3; D might be TRBD1 (5 bases). The CDR3 consists of 14 residues. V was trimmed by 3 bases and J by 0 bases, leaving 9 bases between them. The germline V gene encodes CDR1 GTSNPN and CDR2 SVGIG (reference sequence). CDR3 amino acids: CAWRTGYSGNTIYF. The CDR3 DNA follows: TGTGCCTGGAGAACAGGCTACTCTGGAAACACCATATATTTT. The entire variable domain, with the rest obtained from reference TRBV30 and TRBJ1-3, is as follows: SQTIHQWPATLVQPVGSPLSLECTVEGTSNPNLYWYRQAAGRGLQLLFYSVGIGQISSEVPQNLSASRPQDRQFILSSKKLLLSDSGFYLCAWRTGYSGNTIYFGEGSWLTVV.

In its sample, this clone was seen a few times. The V gene is TRBV6-5, the J gene TRBJ1-2, with a weak D call TRBD1 (5 bases). Germline CDR1 is MNHEY and CDR2 is SVGAGI. This CDR3 is 15 amino acids long. Trimming stripped 0 bases from V and 7 bases from J, with 15 bases between. The DNA for the CDR3 is TGTGCCAGCAGTTACTCGCTCAGGGCAACGGGTGGCTACACCTTC. Protein product: CASSYSLRATGGYTF.

The DNA of the CDR3 is TGTGCCAGCAGCATAACCGGGACAGATTATGAAAAACTGTTTTTT. Protein: CASSITGTDYEKLFF. The chain is built from TRBV7-2 and TRBJ1-4, with TRBD1 matching over 7 bases. This CDR3 region has 15 residues. V lost 5 bases, J lost 6 bases, and 9 bases stayed unmatched. Germline CDR1 reads SGHTA; CDR2 reads FQGNSA.

The chain has TRBV27 and TRBJ1-1; D is unclear. Looked up from germline, CDR1 is MNHEY and CDR2 is SMNVEV (reference sequence). The CDR3 consists of 13 residues. V gave up 7 bases and J gave up 4 bases, with 13 bases separating them. CDR3 nucleotide sequence: TGTGCCAGCACCTCGCGGTTCGGCACTGAAGCTTTCTTT. Translated, it gives CASTSRFGTEAFF.

The rearrangement joins TRBV12-3 or TRBV12-4 to TRBJ1-1; no definite D call. The CDR3 extends over 13 amino acids. V was shortened by 0 bases and J by 8 bases, with 10 bases between the two germline ends. The CDR3 coding sequence is TGTGCCAGCAGTTTAGCGGGCACAAGAGAAGCTTTCTTT. Residues: CASSLAGTREAFF.

J is TRBJ2-1 and V is TRBV2, with D tentatively TRBD1 (7 bases). Trimming pared 8 bases from V and 6 bases from J, leaving 20 bases between. CDR1 and CDR2 from the germline V gene are SNHLY and FYNNEI. CDR3 size: 15 residues. The CDR3 DNA is TGTGCCAGCTGGGGGGTCGGACAGGAGGGCAATGAGCAGTTCTTC. Its protein product is CASWGVGQEGNEQFF. The entire variable domain, with the rest obtained from reference TRBV2 and TRBJ2-1, is as follows: EPEVTQTPSHQVTQMGQEVILRCVPISNHLYFYWYRQILGQKVEFLVSFYNNEISEKSEIFDDQFSVERPDGSNFTLKIRSTKLEDSAMYFCASWGVGQEGNEQFFGPGTRLTVL.